A selection of T cell receptor beta chains follows, all from one sample in a study of memory CD4+ T cells and cytomegalovirus serostatus. Method: immunoSEQ multiplex PCR; TCRdb's copy keeps in-frame clones and lacks some. Altogether tens of thousands of clones are present, 76% being singletons, with the ten largest covering approximately 4.5%. The sample taken for sequencing was memory CD4+ T cells from blood. The receptors derive from an adult in good health and CMV-seropositive. CDR3s include the opening cysteine and the closing phenylalanine or tryptophan. The D gene is left open where the match is weak. For some rows the clone size is stated as once, few or many, or as a class when expanded; others skip it.

d_call: TRBD2
clone_size: .
v_call: TRBV27
j_call: TRBJ2-3
cdr3_nt: TGTGCCAGCAACGGGGGGGGCTCCTACACAGATACGCAGTATTTT
cdr3_aa: CASNGGGSYTDTQYF

d_call: .
clone_size: .
v_call: TRBV2
j_call: TRBJ1-1
cdr3_nt: TGTGCCAGCAGTGTGCAGGGGAGAGCTTTCTTT
cdr3_aa: CASSVQGRAFF

d_call: .
clone_size: .
v_call: TRBV5-6
j_call: TRBJ1-2
cdr3_nt: TGTGCCAGCAGTTACAGGTCTCGAGAAGCTGGCTACACCTTC
cdr3_aa: CASSYRSREAGYTF

d_call: .
clone_size: .
v_call: TRBV4-1
j_call: TRBJ2-7
cdr3_nt: TGCGCCAGCAGCCAAGATGGGTCTAGTTTCGACGAGCAGTACTTC
cdr3_aa: CASSQDGSSFDEQYF

d_call: .
clone_size: .
v_call: TRBV4-2
j_call: TRBJ2-2
cdr3_nt: TGTGCCAGCAGCCCCAAGAATGTAGGGCTTAGCACCGGGGAGCTGTTTTTT
cdr3_aa: CASSPKNVGLSTGELFF

d_call: .
clone_size: .
v_call: TRBV5-4
j_call: TRBJ1-4
cdr3_nt: TGTGCCAGCAGCTTGGAGGGCCCTGGGAATGAAAAACTGTTTTTT
cdr3_aa: CASSLEGPGNEKLFF

d_call: TRBD1
clone_size: .
v_call: TRBV28
j_call: TRBJ1-6
cdr3_nt: TGTGCCAGCAGTTCAGGGGGCACCTATAATTCACCCCTCCACTTT
cdr3_aa: CASSSGGTYNSPLHF

d_call: .
clone_size: .
v_call: TRBV5-4
j_call: TRBJ1-1
cdr3_nt: TGTGCCAGCAGCTTGACTCGGGACACCGGTGAAGCTTTCTTT
cdr3_aa: CASSLTRDTGEAFF

d_call: TRBD1
clone_size: .
v_call: TRBV14
j_call: TRBJ2-7
cdr3_nt: TGTGCCAGCAGCCGATTATACCGGGACAGGCTAAACGAGCAGTACTTC
cdr3_aa: CASSRLYRDRLNEQYF

d_call: .
clone_size: .
v_call: TRBV10-3
j_call: TRBJ1-2
cdr3_nt: TGTGCCATCGGGGTGTCGGAAGGCTACACCTTC
cdr3_aa: CAIGVSEGYTF

d_call: TRBD1
clone_size: .
v_call: TRBV5-1
j_call: TRBJ2-5
cdr3_nt: TGCGCCAGCAGCGGAGACAGGGGGCTGGAGACCCAGTACTTC
cdr3_aa: CASSGDRGLETQYF

d_call: TRBD2
clone_size: .
v_call: TRBV6-6
j_call: TRBJ2-1
cdr3_nt: TGTGCCAGCAGCCCCCCCGGGACTAGCGGGACGAATGAGCAGTTCTTC
cdr3_aa: CASSPPGTSGTNEQFF

d_call: .
clone_size: .
v_call: TRBV5-5
j_call: TRBJ1-4
cdr3_nt: TGTGCCAGCAGCCCCCCCCCGGGCAAAGGGGAAAAACTGTTTTTT
cdr3_aa: CASSPPPGKGEKLFF

d_call: TRBD1
clone_size: .
v_call: TRBV9
j_call: TRBJ1-3
cdr3_nt: TGTGCCAGCAGCGTGGGGACAGGGGCCTTTGGATCTGGAAACACCATATATTTT
cdr3_aa: CASSVGTGAFGSGNTIYF

d_call: .
clone_size: .
v_call: TRBV7-2
j_call: TRBJ2-2
cdr3_nt: TGTGCCAGCAGTTGGACCGGGGAGCTGTTTTTT
cdr3_aa: CASSWTGELFF

d_call: .
clone_size: .
v_call: TRBV29-1
j_call: TRBJ1-2
cdr3_nt: TGCAGCGTGGATTACAACGGCCCTAACTATGGCTACACCTTC
cdr3_aa: CSVDYNGPNYGYTF

d_call: .
clone_size: few
v_call: TRBV19
j_call: TRBJ2-7
cdr3_nt: TGTGCCAGTAGTATAGCCCGGCAGCCCGCCTACGAGCAGTACTTC
cdr3_aa: CASSIARQPAYEQYF

d_call: .
clone_size: .
v_call: TRBV19
j_call: TRBJ1-5
cdr3_nt: TGTGCCAGTAGTACTTCGGGGGGTGGACAGCCCCAGCATTTT
cdr3_aa: CASSTSGGGQPQHF

d_call: TRBD1
clone_size: .
v_call: TRBV27
j_call: TRBJ2-5
cdr3_nt: TGTGCCAGCAGCAAGGGACAGGGGGCAGGAGAGACCCAGTACTTC
cdr3_aa: CASSKGQGAGETQYF

d_call: TRBD1
clone_size: .
v_call: TRBV7-2
j_call: TRBJ2-3
cdr3_nt: TGTGCCAGCACCCGACAGGGCCCCACAGATACGCAGTATTTT
cdr3_aa: CASTRQGPTDTQYF

d_call: .
clone_size: .
v_call: TRBV28
j_call: TRBJ2-4
cdr3_nt: TGTGCCAGCAGCGATCCGACGGGTACTGGGAACATTCAGTACTTC
cdr3_aa: CASSDPTGTGNIQYF

d_call: .
clone_size: few
v_call: TRBV2
j_call: TRBJ1-1
cdr3_nt: TGTGCCAGCAGTGTTTTTCAAAACACTGAAGCTTTCTTT
cdr3_aa: CASSVFQNTEAFF

d_call: TRBD1
clone_size: .
v_call: TRBV7-3
j_call: TRBJ1-5
cdr3_nt: TGTGCCAGCAGGGGGACAGGGTCGGCTCAGCCCCAGCATTTT
cdr3_aa: CASRGTGSAQPQHF

d_call: TRBD2
clone_size: .
v_call: TRBV4-1
j_call: TRBJ2-7
cdr3_nt: TGCGCCAGCAGCCAAGCCCCTTGGGAGGGGCACTACGAGCAGTACTTC
cdr3_aa: CASSQAPWEGHYEQYF

d_call: TRBD1
clone_size: .
v_call: TRBV19
j_call: TRBJ2-2
cdr3_nt: TGTGCCACCCTACAGGGGCTTAACACCGGGGAGCTGTTTTTT
cdr3_aa: CATLQGLNTGELFF

d_call: .
clone_size: few
v_call: TRBV6-7
j_call: TRBJ2-7
cdr3_nt: TGTGCCAGCACCCTAGGTCGGGTCGCCTACGAGCAGTACTTC
cdr3_aa: CASTLGRVAYEQYF

d_call: .
clone_size: .
v_call: TRBV7-2
j_call: TRBJ2-7
cdr3_nt: TGTGCCAGCAGCTTAGGGGGCACGGAGTCCTACGAGCAGTACTTC
cdr3_aa: CASSLGGTESYEQYF

d_call: .
clone_size: .
v_call: TRBV28
j_call: TRBJ1-5
cdr3_nt: TGTGCCAGCCTCCCAAGAGCCCTACCAATTACATATAGCAATCAGCCCCAGCATTTT
cdr3_aa: CASLPRALPITYSNQPQHF

d_call: .
clone_size: many
v_call: TRBV5-5
j_call: TRBJ1-1
cdr3_nt: TGTGCCAGCAGCTTGAGTGGTCAGTCGGGAACTGAAGCTTTCTTT
cdr3_aa: CASSLSGQSGTEAFF

d_call: TRBD1
clone_size: .
v_call: TRBV19
j_call: TRBJ1-4
cdr3_nt: TGTGCCAGTAGTATCACAGGGGCGGACAATGAAAAACTGTTTTTT
cdr3_aa: CASSITGADNEKLFF

d_call: .
clone_size: .
v_call: TRBV4-2
j_call: TRBJ2-3
cdr3_nt: TGTGCCAGCAGCCAAGATGCGGCTAGCGAAACAGATACGCAGTATTTT
cdr3_aa: CASSQDAASETDTQYF

d_call: TRBD2
clone_size: .
v_call: TRBV5-1
j_call: TRBJ2-2
cdr3_nt: TGCGCCAGCAGCTCCGAACTTAGCGGGAAAAAGAGTGTCGGGGAGCTGTTTTTT
cdr3_aa: CASSSELSGKKSVGELFF